The next 31 T cell receptor beta chains were all read from a single sample in a study of T cell changes during pregnancy in multiple sclerosis. Data came from immunoSEQ multiplex PCR; TCRdb stores just in-frame clones and leaves some out. Here the sample spans approximately 50,000 clones, approximately 90% being singletons. This specimen consisted of CD8+ T cells from peripheral blood mononuclear cells, obtained after pregnancy. The receptors were sampled from a female donor with multiple sclerosis, enrolled in a pregnancy study.

The chain joins TRBV27 to TRBJ1-1; D not certain. V lost 5 bases to trimming and J lost 3 bases, with 4 bases between them. CDR1 and CDR2 from the germline V gene are MNHEY and SMNVEV (reference sequence). This CDR3 contains 11 residues. As DNA, the CDR3 is TGTGCCAGCAGTCAGGACACTGAAGCTTTCTTT. Amino acid sequence: CASSQDTEAFF.

The chain has TRBV9 and TRBJ1-1, with 7 bases identical to TRBD1. This CDR3 has 18 amino acids. Germline-derived CDR1 and CDR2 are SGDLS and YYNGEE. The ends lost 0 bases at V and 5 bases at J; junction bases unmatched: 16. CDR3 nucleotides: TGTGCCAGCAGCGTAGAAGGTTCCAGGGGGGCGCGACATACTGAAGCTTTCTTT. Its translation is CASSVEGSRGARHTEAFF.

This chain joins TRBV7-9 and TRBJ2-1, with 8 bases aligning to TRBD2. This CDR3 comprises 15 residues. The germline V gene encodes CDR1 SEHNR and CDR2 FQNEAQ (reference sequence). V was pared by 6 bases and J by 4 bases, with 8 bases of the junction left unmatched. The DNA of the CDR3 is TGTGCCAGCAGGACACGGGCGGGGGGATACAATGAGCAGTTCTTC. Amino acids: CASRTRAGGYNEQFF.

This clone was observed once. The chain is built from TRBV27 and TRBJ1-2; 8 bases align to TRBD1. J lost 4 bases, V lost 5 bases, and 3 bases had no gene match. The V gene's germline CDR1 is MNHEY and CDR2 SMNVEV (reference sequence). This CDR3 has 13 amino acids. CDR3 protein: CASSTTGGYGYTF. CDR3 DNA: TGTGCCAGCAGTACCACAGGGGGCTATGGCTACACCTTC.

This clone occurred once. V and J are TRBV30 and TRBJ1-1; 9 nucleotides align to TRBD1. Per the germline V gene, CDR1 is GTSNPN and CDR2 is SVGIG (reference sequence). The CDR3 contains 13 residues. CDR3 loop: CAAGQGLNTEAFF. DNA of the CDR3: TGTGCGGCAGGACAGGGGCTGAACACTGAAGCTTTCTTT.

The chain links TRBV27 to TRBJ2-7; 7 nucleotides align to TRBD1. Trimming at V came to 5 bases and at J to 5 bases, leaving 18 bases not matched to a gene. Germline CDR1 MNHEY, CDR2 SMNVEV (reference sequence). The CDR3 runs to 17 residues. The CDR3, as DNA: TGTGCCAGCAGTCCAATACCCCGACAGGGTGGGGTGGACGAGCAGTACTTC. Translation gives CASSPIPRQGGVDEQYF.

CDR3: CASSPGDYLQETQYF. The DNA of the CDR3 is TGCGCCAGCAGCCCAGGGGACTACCTCCAAGAGACCCAGTACTTC. The rearrangement uses TRBV4-1 and TRBJ2-5, with D possibly TRBD2 on 7 matching bases. Deletions cut 4 bases from V and 1 base from J, with 13 bases between. The CDR3 loop spans 15 amino acids. Per germline, CDR1 MGHRA and CDR2 YSYEKL.

The J gene is TRBJ1-5, the V gene TRBV18; unclear D gene. With 6 bases removed from V and 0 bases from J, the gap between germline ends came to 9 bases. The germline gives CDR1 KGHSH, CDR2 LQKENI. This CDR3 is 14 amino acids long. DNA of the CDR3: TGTGCCAGCTCCGCGGGGTATAGCAATCAGCCCCAGCATTTT. Its protein product is CASSAGYSNQPQHF.

V is TRBV13 and J is TRBJ2-7; D is possibly TRBD2 (5 bases). The CDR3 is 16 amino acids. Germline loops: CDR1 PRHDT, CDR2 FYEKMQ (reference sequence). V was trimmed by 4 bases and J by 4 bases, leaving 20 bases between them. The CDR3 DNA follows: TGTGCCAGCAGCTCCCCACGAGGCGAGGGCCCTTACGAGCAGTACTTC. Amino acid sequence: CASSSPRGEGPYEQYF.

The chain combines TRBV7-9 with TRBJ1-1, with 9 bases aligning to TRBD1. V shed 5 bases and J 5 bases; nucleotides not matched to a gene: 9. The CDR3 has 15 residues. Per germline, CDR1 SEHNR and CDR2 FQNEAQ (reference sequence). The CDR3 here is CASSLPTDRGTEAFF. In DNA form, the CDR3 reads TGTGCCAGCAGCCTACCGACGGACAGGGGAACTGAAGCTTTCTTT.

This chain links TRBV4-1 with TRBJ1-2; 7 bases line up with TRBD1. Germline loops: CDR1 MGHRA, CDR2 YSYEKL. The CDR3 sequence is 15 residues long. J was trimmed by 3 bases and V by 2 bases; bases with no gene match: 6. The CDR3 protein is CASSQSIGTDYGYTF. The CDR3 nucleotides are TGCGCCAGCAGCCAATCTATTGGGACAGACTATGGCTACACCTTC.

This chain joins TRBV19 and TRBJ1-1, with 7 bases identical to TRBD1. There are 15 residues in the CDR3. V was pared by 0 bases and J by 4 bases, with 5 bases of the junction left unmatched. Per germline, CDR1 LNHDA and CDR2 SQIVND (reference sequence). The CDR3 is CASSIDGSGGTEAFF. The CDR3 region has the DNA TGTGCCAGTAGTATAGATGGGTCAGGGGGCACTGAAGCTTTCTTT.

The chain links TRBV4-1 to TRBJ2-5; no reliable D call. The V and J ends lost 1 base and 5 bases respectively, with 8 bases between them. The CDR3 runs to 13 residues. Germline V gene sequence: CDR1 MGHRA, CDR2 YSYEKL. DNA of the CDR3: TGCGCCAGCAGCCAAGCTGGAGCCGAGACCCAGTACTTC. Translated, it gives CASSQAGAETQYF.

The chain joins TRBV9 to TRBJ2-1; no definite D call. The CDR3 has 16 amino acids. Germline lookup yields CDR1 SGDLS and CDR2 YYNGEE. V was pared by 1 base and J by 2 bases, with 13 bases between. The CDR3 nucleotides read TGTGCCAGCAGCGTAAAGCATTCGCGGCCCTACAATGAGCAGTTCTTC. Amino acid sequence: CASSVKHSRPYNEQFF.

The rearrangement links TRBV27 to TRBJ1-2, with D possibly being TRBD1 (6 bases). Germline loops: CDR1 MNHEY, CDR2 SMNVEV (reference sequence). The CDR3 totals 15 residues. V was shortened by 7 bases and J by 2 bases, with 17 bases between the two germline ends. The CDR3: CASTPNQGSNYGYTF. The CDR3 DNA reads as TGTGCCAGCACCCCTAACCAGGGGTCCAACTATGGCTACACCTTC.

V usage is TRBV2 and J usage is TRBJ1-3; a weak D match, TRBD1 (5 bases). V was pared by 7 bases and J by 0 bases, with 13 bases between. Germline CDR1 and CDR2: SNHLY and FYNNEI. This CDR3 contains 15 residues. This chain's CDR3 is CASTRTLSSGNTIYF. The CDR3 nucleotides read TGTGCCAGCACCCGGACACTCAGCTCTGGAAACACCATATATTTT.

DNA for the CDR3: TGTGCCAGCAGATACCGACAGGTCCAGTGTGTGGGCTACACCTTC. Translating it yields CASRYRQVQCVGYTF. V is TRBV7-3 and J is TRBJ1-2, with D possibly TRBD1 on 6 matching bases. The CDR3 has 15 residues. Germline assignment: CDR1 SGHTA and CDR2 FQGTGA. V was trimmed by 6 bases and J by 8 bases, leaving 22 bases between them.

For the CDR3, the DNA is TGTGCCAGCAGTGGCCTTATTAAGGACACATTGCGCTCCTACGAGCAGTACTTC. Protein sequence: CASSGLIKDTLRSYEQYF. The chain uses TRBV6-1 and TRBJ2-7, with a possible D match to TRBD1 (5 bases). CDR3 length equals 18 residues. The germline V gene encodes CDR1 MNHNS and CDR2 SASEGT. Trimming removed 4 bases from V and 0 bases from J, with 22 bases in between.

The chain joins TRBV9 to TRBJ2-7, with 7 bases lining up with TRBD1. Unmatched junction bases numbered 0, after V lost 0 bases and J lost 3 bases. Germline CDR1 and CDR2: SGDLS and YYNGEE. CDR3 length: 13 amino acids. The CDR3 nucleotides read TGTGCCAGCAGCGTAGGGGACAGCTACGAGCAGTACTTC. Protein: CASSVGDSYEQYF.

The chain joins TRBV7-9 to TRBJ1-1, with 9 bases matching TRBD1. CDR3 size: 17 residues. Germline assignment: CDR1 SEHNR and CDR2 FQNEAQ (reference sequence). Trimming removed 2 bases from V and 3 bases from J; junction bases left unmatched: 10. The CDR3 loop reads CASSLRGGTGLDTEAFF. In nucleotides, the CDR3 is TGTGCCAGCAGCTTAAGGGGCGGGACAGGGCTGGACACTGAAGCTTTCTTT.

This clone has just one count. This rearrangement joins TRBV7-9 to TRBJ2-2, with a weak D call TRBD1 (5 bases). CDR1 is SEHNR, CDR2 FQNEAQ, per germline (reference sequence). The CDR3 is made up of 13 amino acids. Trimming cost V 3 bases and J 15 bases, with 17 bases left between them. The CDR3 DNA reads TGTGCCAGCAGCTTTAGTGGGGCAGTCGGAATGTTTTTT. It encodes CASSFSGAVGMFF.

The chain couples TRBV9 to TRBJ2-3, with 7 positions matching TRBD2. Germline assignment: CDR1 SGDLS and CDR2 YYNGEE. The junction had 5 bases not matched to a gene; V was cut back by 2 bases and J by 2 bases. The CDR3 covers 15 residues. For the CDR3, the DNA is TGTGCCAGCAGCGTGAACGGGGGGACCACAGATACGCAGTATTTT. Translating it yields CASSVNGGTTDTQYF. Complete variable domain (other parts from reference TRBV9 and TRBJ2-3): DSGVTQTPKHLITATGQRVTLRCSPRSGDLSVYWYQQSLDQGLQFLIQYYNGEERAKGNILERFSAQQFPDLHSELNLSSLELGDSALYFCASSVNGGTTDTQYFGPGTRLTVL.

The chain employs TRBV5-5 and TRBJ2-7, with D perhaps matching TRBD2 (6 bases). V gave up 0 bases and J gave up 7 bases, with 17 bases separating them. CDR1 is SGHKS and CDR2 is YYEKEE in the germline V gene (reference sequence). CDR3 length: 15 residues. CDR3 loop: CASSLEPDLGGEQYF. DNA for the CDR3: TGTGCCAGCAGCTTGGAACCGGACCTCGGGGGAGAGCAGTACTTC.

The genes are TRBV4-1 and TRBJ2-2, with a tentative D call TRBD1 (5 bases). V dropped 0 bases and J dropped 3 bases, with 17 bases sitting between them. Germline V gene sequence: CDR1 MGHRA, CDR2 YSYEKL. The CDR3 runs to 18 residues. CDR3: CASSQDKGEQVDTGELFF. CDR3 coding DNA: TGCGCCAGCAGCCAAGATAAGGGCGAACAGGTCGACACCGGGGAGCTGTTTTTT.

V is TRBV19 and J is TRBJ2-7; 8 nucleotides align to TRBD1. The CDR3 has 11 residues. Germline-derived CDR1 and CDR2 are LNHDA and SQIVND (reference sequence). V gave up 8 bases and J gave up 6 bases; unmatched junction bases: 3. The CDR3 loop reads CASGTGPEQYF. The CDR3 DNA reads TGTGCCAGTGGGACAGGACCCGAGCAGTACTTC.

The chain couples TRBV6-1 to TRBJ2-7, with 8 nucleotides matching TRBD2. This CDR3 is 15 amino acids long. Germline loops: CDR1 MNHNS, CDR2 SASEGT. The V gene end was trimmed by 2 bases and the J gene end by 2 bases; junction bases not matched to a gene: 5. CDR3 protein: CASSETGGATYEQYF. The CDR3 nucleotides are TGTGCCAGCAGTGAAACCGGGGGGGCGACCTACGAGCAGTACTTC.

The chain is built from TRBV9 and TRBJ2-3; D possibly corresponds to TRBD1 (5 bases). The germline V gene has CDR1 SGDLS and CDR2 YYNGEE. Trimming took off 0 bases at V and 0 bases at J, with 8 bases between the two ends. This CDR3 is built from 15 residues. The CDR3 region has the DNA TGTGCCAGCAGCGTAGGGGGCTCCAGCACAGATACGCAGTATTTT. Protein sequence: CASSVGGSSTDTQYF.

The CDR3 DNA follows: TGCGCCAGCAGCCAGTCCCCGGGACAGCCCACAGATACGCAGTATTTT. It translates to CASSQSPGQPTDTQYF. This rearrangement joins TRBV4-1 to TRBJ2-3; 7 nucleotides match TRBD1. V gave up 3 bases and J gave up 2 bases; unmatched junction bases: 8. The CDR3 contains 16 residues. CDR1 and CDR2 (germline): MGHRA, YSYEKL.

This chain uses TRBV2 with TRBJ2-6; 10 nucleotides line up with TRBD1. Germline V lookup: CDR1 SNHLY, CDR2 FYNNEI. V lost 8 bases, J lost 3 bases, and 4 bases stayed unmatched. The CDR3 sequence is 15 residues long. CDR3 loop: CASLGQGGGANVLTF. The CDR3 nucleotides read TGTGCCAGCCTAGGACAGGGGGGTGGGGCCAACGTCCTGACTTTC.

This chain links TRBV27 with TRBJ2-1; 7 bases map to TRBD1. Germline assignment: CDR1 MNHEY and CDR2 SMNVEV (reference sequence). Losses at the gene ends were 8 bases for V and 15 bases for J; bases not matched to a gene: 19. This CDR3 is built from 14 residues. The CDR3 sequence: CASLAGAGGPGWFF. For the CDR3, the DNA is TGTGCCAGCCTCGCCGGGGCAGGGGGTCCAGGGTGGTTCTTC.

This chain connects TRBV29-1 to TRBJ2-7, with D maybe TRBD1 (5 bases). In germline, CDR1 is SQVTM, CDR2 ANQGSEA. With 3 bases removed from V and 4 bases from J, the gap between germline ends came to 13 bases. The CDR3 has 13 amino acids. The chain's CDR3 is CSVDQGSPYEQYF. In DNA form, the CDR3 reads TGCAGCGTTGACCAGGGCTCCCCTTACGAGCAGTACTTC.